These T cell receptor beta chains were read from a single sample in a study of shared clonotypes between healthy human individuals. TCRdb keeps only in-frame clones here, not all; method: immunoSEQ multiplex PCR. Of under 550,000 clones detected, 90% to 96% appear once; the ten largest clones hold under 0.06%. Sequencing was done on a sample of naive CD4+ T cells sorted from blood. All receptors come from a woman in her thirties in good health. Each CDR3 is given with its conserved first and last residue. A D gene is named only where the DNA matches it firmly. Clone size, where shown, is once, few, many, or a class for clones that have expanded.

D gene	V gene	J gene	clone size	CDR3 protein	CDR3 DNA
TRBD1	TRBV28	TRBJ2-7	-	CASSLGDRSYEQYF	TGTGCCAGCAGTCTGGGGGACAGATCCTACGAGCAGTACTTC
TRBD1	TRBV7-9	TRBJ1-1	-	CASRSGQGHTEAFF	TGTGCCAGCAGATCCGGACAGGGGCACACTGAAGCTTTCTTT
TRBD1	TRBV19	TRBJ1-2	-	CASRDPGTGDYGYTF	TGTGCCAGTAGAGACCCTGGGACAGGGGACTATGGCTACACCTTC
-	TRBV2	TRBJ2-7	-	CASSVIVEGHEQYF	TGTGCCAGCAGTGTGATTGTGGAGGGCCACGAGCAGTACTTC
-	TRBV7-3	TRBJ2-5	-	CASSLGVRETQYF	TGTGCCAGCAGCTTGGGGGTACGGGAGACCCAGTACTTC
-	TRBV5-1	TRBJ2-2	-	CASSLLPENTGELFF	TGCGCCAGCAGCTTACTACCGGAGAACACCGGGGAGCTGTTTTTT
TRBD2	TRBV29-1	TRBJ2-1	-	CSVESRGGRLSNEQFF	TGCAGCGTTGAATCAAGAGGCGGGAGGTTGTCAAATGAGCAGTTCTTC
-	TRBV10-3	TRBJ1-1	-	CASRVIGLGTEAFF	TGTGCCTCCAGGGTCATTGGGCTCGGCACTGAAGCTTTCTTT
-	TRBV6-6	TRBJ1-1	few	CASSYSPFSEAFF	TGTGCCAGCAGCTACAGTCCTTTCTCTGAAGCTTTCTTT
-	TRBV6-4	TRBJ2-1	-	CASSEQRSSYNEQFF	TGTGCCAGCAGTGAGCAGCGGAGCTCCTACAATGAGCAGTTCTTC
-	TRBV28	TRBJ1-2	-	CASSRGQGYGYTF	TGTGCCAGCAGTCGGGGACAAGGCTATGGCTACACCTTC
-	TRBV28	TRBJ2-3	-	CASSPRRTDTQYF	TGTGCCAGCAGTCCCCGAAGGACAGATACGCAGTATTTT
TRBD2	TRBV7-9	TRBJ2-3	-	CASSITSGSADTQYF	TGTGCCAGCAGCATAACTAGCGGGAGCGCAGATACGCAGTATTTT
TRBD1	TRBV28	TRBJ2-7	-	CASSPPGTGGYEQYF	TGTGCCAGCAGCCCCCCCGGGACAGGGGGCTACGAGCAGTACTTC
-	TRBV28	TRBJ2-2	-	CASSTPKGLRRTGELFF	TGTGCCAGCAGTACCCCGAAGGGACTCCGGCGAACCGGGGAGCTGTTTTTT
TRBD1	TRBV25-1	TRBJ2-7	-	CASRDLQGIYEQYF	TGTGCCAGCAGGGACCTACAGGGGATTTACGAGCAGTACTTC
-	TRBV21-1	TRBJ2-2	-	CANDSIGQLEGRRTGELFF	TGTGCCAACGACTCGATTGGACAGTTAGAAGGGCGACGAACCGGGGAGCTGTTTTTT
TRBD2	TRBV6-1	TRBJ2-5	-	CASTLGLAVQETQYF	TGTGCCAGCACCTTGGGACTAGCCGTTCAAGAGACCCAGTACTTC
TRBD2	TRBV29-1	TRBJ2-3	once	CSVSPAGLAGDTQYF	TGCAGCGTGTCACCGGCGGGACTAGCGGGAGATACGCAGTATTTT
TRBD1	TRBV4-1	TRBJ1-4	-	CASSQATGSMEKLFF	TGCGCCAGCAGCCAAGCGACAGGGAGTATGGAAAAACTGTTTTTT
-	TRBV6-1	TRBJ2-3	-	CASSGPVSTDTQYF	TGTGCCAGCAGTGGTCCGGTGAGCACAGATACGCAGTATTTT
-	TRBV28	TRBJ1-6	-	CASRLGQQYNSPLHF	TGTGCCAGCAGGTTGGGTCAGCAGTATAATTCACCCCTCCACTTT
-	TRBV28	TRBJ1-2	-	CASSTPGSGGGYTF	TGTGCCAGCAGTACCCCGGGGTCGGGAGGCGGCTACACCTTC
TRBD2	TRBV6-5	TRBJ2-1	-	CASSYGTSVNNEQFF	TGTGCCAGCAGTTACGGGACTAGCGTGAACAATGAGCAGTTCTTC
-	TRBV27	TRBJ2-1	-	CASTAYNEQFF	TGTGCCAGTACAGCTTACAATGAGCAGTTCTTC
-	TRBV6-5	TRBJ2-5	-	CASNRAEETQYF	TGTGCCAGCAATCGGGCAGAAGAGACCCAGTACTTC